This T cell receptor beta chain originates from a study of blood T cell repertoires in COVID-19. The wider study: Spain, Italy and the United States supplied samples that represented acute and convalescent COVID-19. T cells, B-cell-depleted T cells, or PBMCs provided the cDNA or gDNA that served as material.

Authors' processing steps: Researchers report that nucleated cell counts were estimated from reference gene primer amplification. Only in-frame clones appear in the TCRdb table, and some are missing; sequencing was by immunoSEQ multiplex PCR. D and trimming were read from the DNA, whereas the V and J calls and clone size are those reported in that table. The sample holds around 230,000 clones, 80% to 90% seen once. This CDR3 has 14 amino acids. J was trimmed by 4 bases and V by 2 bases; bases with no gene match: 5. Germline CDR1 LGHDT, CDR2 YNNKEL (reference sequence). The participants were between roughly 18 and 89 years old and came from 24 US areas.

The clonotype comes from a young man with acute COVID-19. The sequenced material came from PBMCs or T cells enriched from blood (not recorded which). This rearrangement joins TRBV3-1 (or the pseudogene TRBV3-2) to TRBJ2-7; 7 bases are shared with TRBD2. CDR3 loop: CASSQWTSRYEQYF. CDR3 coding DNA: TGTGCCAGCAGCCAATGGACTAGTCGATACGAGCAGTACTTC.